The rows below give T cell receptor beta chains drawn from one sample of a study of blood T cell repertoires in COVID-19. Sequencing was performed with immunoSEQ multiplex PCR; in TCRdb, only in-frame clones are kept and a portion is missing. The sample records 150,000 to 200,000 clones, approximately 90% being singletons. The material sequenced was peripheral blood. These receptors were taken from a middle-aged man with active or convalescent COVID-19. Both conserved end residues are part of each CDR3. A D gene is named only where the DNA matches it firmly. The size of a clone is reported for some rows only, either as once, few or many, or as a class for expanded clones.

j_gene | d_gene | abundance | v_gene | CDR3aa | CDR3nt
TRBJ2-2 | - | - | TRBV7-9 | CASSLGGTGELFF | TGTGCCAGCAGCTTAGGAGGTACCGGGGAGCTGTTTTTT
TRBJ1-1 | TRBD1 | - | TRBV27 | CASSRQGTLSAFF | TGTGCCAGCAGTCGACAGGGGACGCTTTCAGCTTTCTTT
TRBJ1-5 | TRBD1 | - | TRBV2 | CASSQDRGYQPQHF | TGTGCCAGCAGCCAGGACAGGGGTTATCAGCCCCAGCATTTT
TRBJ2-6 | - | - | TRBV5-1 | CASSLGDYSGANVLTF | TGCGCCAGCAGCTTGGGAGATTATTCTGGGGCCAACGTCCTGACTTTC
TRBJ2-1 | - | - | TRBV19 | CASSTYGSYNEQFF | TGTGCCAGTAGTACCTATGGCTCCTACAATGAGCAGTTCTTC
TRBJ1-1 | - | few | TRBV10-3 | CAISADTGVNTEAFF | TGTGCCATCAGTGCAGATACAGGTGTGAACACTGAAGCTTTCTTT
TRBJ2-1 | TRBD2 | - | TRBV5-1 | CASSLGGPSGVYNEQFF | TGCGCCAGCAGCTTGGGGGGCCCTAGCGGGGTATACAATGAGCAGTTCTTC
TRBJ2-4 | - | - | TRBV19 | CASSIARRGISRKNIQYF | TGTGCCAGTAGTATAGCGCGGAGAGGGATCTCAAGGAAAAACATTCAGTACTTC
TRBJ2-5 | TRBD2 | - | TRBV6-5 | CASGGGLGETQYF | TGTGCCAGCGGGGGAGGGCTGGGGGAGACCCAGTACTTC
TRBJ2-1 | - | - | TRBV20-1 | CSAFQGHEQFF | TGCAGTGCTTTTCAGGGCCATGAGCAGTTCTTC
TRBJ2-7 | TRBD1 | - | TRBV6-5 | CASSYGDRVNGEQYF | TGTGCCAGCAGTTACGGAGACAGGGTGAATGGAGAGCAGTACTTC
TRBJ2-7 | - | - | TRBV19 | CASSSAGISSYEQYF | TGTGCCAGTAGTTCCGCGGGGATAAGCTCCTACGAGCAGTACTTC
TRBJ2-1 | - | - | TRBV5-5 | CASSPVRVMDGIYNEQFF | TGTGCCAGCAGCCCGGTCAGGGTCATGGATGGGATATACAATGAGCAGTTCTTC
TRBJ1-1 | - | - | TRBV7-9 | CASSTGGGGTEAFF | TGTGCCAGCAGCACCGGAGGGGGGGGGACTGAAGCTTTCTTT
TRBJ2-7 | - | - | TRBV11-3 | CASSKGTGQGHEQYF | TGTGCCAGCAGCAAGGGCACTGGCCAGGGGCACGAGCAGTACTTC
TRBJ1-1 | TRBD1 | - | TRBV15 | CATSAGGFTEAFF | TGTGCCACCAGCGCAGGGGGCTTCACTGAAGCTTTCTTT
TRBJ2-7 | - | - | TRBV6-5 | CASRIQGRDEQYF | TGTGCCAGCAGGATACAGGGCAGGGACGAGCAGTACTTC
TRBJ2-3 | - | - | TRBV11-3 | CASSPGGQITDTQYF | TGTGCCAGCAGCCCCGGGGGACAGATCACAGATACGCAGTATTTT
TRBJ2-2 | TRBD2 | - | TRBV2 | CASGKGEGNGELFF | TGTGCCAGTGGGAAAGGGGAGGGAAACGGGGAGCTGTTTTTT
TRBJ2-3 | TRBD1 | - | TRBV3-1/TRBV3-2 | CASSPTGGFENTQYF | TGTGCCAGCAGCCCGACAGGGGGTTTCGAGAATACGCAGTATTTT
TRBJ2-3 | TRBD2 | - | TRBV24-1 | CATSDPLAGLAGGLDTQYF | TGTGCCACCAGTGATCCACTTGCGGGACTAGCGGGAGGGCTCGATACGCAGTATTTT
TRBJ1-2 | - | - | TRBV4-2 | CASSQDPGAAGYTF | TGTGCCAGCAGCCAAGATCCAGGGGCGGCCGGCTACACCTTC
TRBJ2-2 | TRBD1 | - | TRBV28 | CASSFPGQGNTGELFF | TGTGCCAGCAGTTTCCCGGGACAGGGTAACACCGGGGAGCTGTTTTTT
TRBJ1-1 | - | - | TRBV9 | CASSVTGINTEAFF | TGTGCCAGCAGCGTAACAGGGATTAACACTGAAGCTTTCTTT
TRBJ2-6 | - | - | TRBV29-1 | CSVEGNAYGGSGANVLTF | TGCAGCGTTGAAGGGAATGCTTACGGAGGCTCTGGGGCCAACGTCCTGACTTTC
TRBJ2-3 | TRBD2 | - | TRBV7-2 | CASSLVGLADRTDTQYF | TGTGCCAGCAGCTTAGTTGGGCTAGCGGATCGCACAGATACGCAGTATTTT
TRBJ2-1 | TRBD2 | - | TRBV13 | CASSPSGDYLYNEQFF | TGTGCCAGCAGCCCCAGCGGGGATTACCTCTACAATGAGCAGTTCTTC
TRBJ1-1 | - | - | TRBV5-1 | CASSLARLSRDSNTEAFF | TGCGCCAGCAGCTTGGCTAGGTTATCAAGGGACTCGAACACTGAAGCTTTCTTT
TRBJ1-1 | - | - | TRBV2 | CASKAGRFTEAFF | TGTGCCAGCAAGGCAGGGCGTTTCACTGAAGCTTTCTTT
TRBJ2-1 | TRBD2 | - | TRBV5-1 | CASSLGGGGSYNEQFF | TGCGCCAGCAGCTTGGGTGGCGGGGGCTCCTACAATGAGCAGTTCTTC
TRBJ2-2 | TRBD1 | - | TRBV27 | CASSPWTGANTGELFF | TGTGCCAGCAGTCCCTGGACAGGGGCGAACACCGGGGAGCTGTTTTTT
TRBJ1-1 | - | - | TRBV19 | CASSIHGRVSENTEAFF | TGTGCCAGTAGTATACACGGCAGGGTGAGTGAGAACACTGAAGCTTTCTTT